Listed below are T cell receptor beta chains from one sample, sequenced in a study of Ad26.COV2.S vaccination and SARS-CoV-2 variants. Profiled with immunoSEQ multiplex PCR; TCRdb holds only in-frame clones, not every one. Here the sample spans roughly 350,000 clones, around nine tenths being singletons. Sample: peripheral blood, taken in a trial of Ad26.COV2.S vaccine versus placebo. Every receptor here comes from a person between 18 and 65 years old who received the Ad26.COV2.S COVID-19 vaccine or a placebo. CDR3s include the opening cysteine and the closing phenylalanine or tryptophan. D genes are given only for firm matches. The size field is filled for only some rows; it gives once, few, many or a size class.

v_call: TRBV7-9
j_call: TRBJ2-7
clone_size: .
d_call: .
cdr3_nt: TGTGCCAGCAGTTTACAGGGACCTCCCGGCGAGCAGTACTTC
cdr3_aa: CASSLQGPPGEQYF

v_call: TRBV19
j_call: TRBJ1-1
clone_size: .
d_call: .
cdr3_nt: TGTGCCAGTAGTATTGTCCCGAACACTGAAGCTTTCTTT
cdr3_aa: CASSIVPNTEAFF

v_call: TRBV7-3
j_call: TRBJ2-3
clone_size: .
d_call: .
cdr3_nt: TGTGCCAGCAGCTTAACTCGAGCAGATACGCAGTATTTT
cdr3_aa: CASSLTRADTQYF

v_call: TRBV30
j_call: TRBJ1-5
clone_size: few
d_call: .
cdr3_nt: TGTGCCTGGAGTGTAACCTTATACGAGGGCAATCAGCCCCAGCATTTT
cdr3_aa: CAWSVTLYEGNQPQHF

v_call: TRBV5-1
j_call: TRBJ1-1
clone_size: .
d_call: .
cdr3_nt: TGCGCCAGCAGCTTCTCCTCGGGGGACACTGAAGCTTTCTTT
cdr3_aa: CASSFSSGDTEAFF

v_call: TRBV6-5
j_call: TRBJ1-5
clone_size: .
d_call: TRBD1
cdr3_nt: TGTGCCAGCAGAATGCCAGGGGGCCGACAGCCCCAGCATTTT
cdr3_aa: CASRMPGGRQPQHF

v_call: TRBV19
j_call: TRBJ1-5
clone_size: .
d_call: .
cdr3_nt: TGTGCCAGTAGTATAAGGGGGAAGGGCAATCAGCCCCAGCATTTT
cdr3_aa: CASSIRGKGNQPQHF

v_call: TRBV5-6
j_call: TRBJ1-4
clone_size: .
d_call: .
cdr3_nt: TGTGCCAGCAGCCCCGAGGGGGGCCTCCTCTCTGCAACTAATGAAAAACTGTTTTTT
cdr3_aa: CASSPEGGLLSATNEKLFF

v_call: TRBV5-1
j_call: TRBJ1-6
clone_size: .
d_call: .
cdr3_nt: TGCGCCAGCAGCTCAAACCCGACAGGCTCCTATAATTCACCCCTCCACTTT
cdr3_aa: CASSSNPTGSYNSPLHF

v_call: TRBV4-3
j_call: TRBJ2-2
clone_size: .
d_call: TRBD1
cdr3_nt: TGCGCCAGCAGCCAGCTTAGGACAGGGACGGAAACCGGGGAGCTGTTTTTT
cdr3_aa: CASSQLRTGTETGELFF

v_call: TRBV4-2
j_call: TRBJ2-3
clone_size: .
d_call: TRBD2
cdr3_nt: TGTGCCAGCAGCCAAGTCGGCGGGGGGGCCGGGGATACGCAGTATTTT
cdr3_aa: CASSQVGGGAGDTQYF

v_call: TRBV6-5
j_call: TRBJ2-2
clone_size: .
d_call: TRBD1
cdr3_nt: TGTGCCAGCAGTCACAGGGGTGTAGCCGGGGAGCTGTTTTTT
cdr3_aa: CASSHRGVAGELFF

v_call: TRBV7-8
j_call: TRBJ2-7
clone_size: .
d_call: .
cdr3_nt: TGTGCCAGCAGCTTAGACAGGGATTGGTCCTACGAGCAGTACTTC
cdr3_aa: CASSLDRDWSYEQYF

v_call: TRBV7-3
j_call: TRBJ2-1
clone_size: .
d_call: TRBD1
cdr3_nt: TGTGCCAGCAGCCCCCAGGGGGCCGATGAGCAGTTCTTC
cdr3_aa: CASSPQGADEQFF

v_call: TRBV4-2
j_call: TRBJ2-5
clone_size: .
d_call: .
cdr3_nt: TGTGCCAGCAGCTGGTTTCAGGCCAACGAGACCCAGTACTTC
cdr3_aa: CASSWFQANETQYF

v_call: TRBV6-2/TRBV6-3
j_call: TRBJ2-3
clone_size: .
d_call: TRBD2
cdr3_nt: TGTGCCAGCAGTTACCCTACCTTAGGAAGCGGGGGGGATACGCAGTATTTT
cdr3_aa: CASSYPTLGSGGDTQYF

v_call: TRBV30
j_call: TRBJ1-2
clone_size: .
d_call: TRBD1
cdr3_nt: TGTGCCTGGAGTTACGGACAGGGTGGAGGCTATGGCTACACCTTC
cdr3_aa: CAWSYGQGGGYGYTF

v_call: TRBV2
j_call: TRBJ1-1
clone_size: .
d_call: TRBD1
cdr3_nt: TGTGCCAGCAGTGAGACAGGGGGCCGGACTGAAGCTTTCTTT
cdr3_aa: CASSETGGRTEAFF

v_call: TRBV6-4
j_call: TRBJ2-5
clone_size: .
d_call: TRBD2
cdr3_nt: TGTGCCAGCCGTGAAAATACTAAAGCGGGGGAGCACCAAGAGACCCAGTACTTC
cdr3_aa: CASRENTKAGEHQETQYF

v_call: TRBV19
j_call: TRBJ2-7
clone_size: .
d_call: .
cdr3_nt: TGTGCCAGTAGTTCTCCAGGGAGCGAGCAGTACTTC
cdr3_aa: CASSSPGSEQYF

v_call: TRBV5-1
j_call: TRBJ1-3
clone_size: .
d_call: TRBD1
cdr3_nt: TGCGCCAGCAGCTTTCAGGGGGTAATTGGGGACACCATATATTTT
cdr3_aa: CASSFQGVIGDTIYF

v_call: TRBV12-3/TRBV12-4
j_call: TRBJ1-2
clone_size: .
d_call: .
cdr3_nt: TGTGCCAGCAGCAGTTTCCGACTCTATGGCTACACCTTC
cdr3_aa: CASSSFRLYGYTF

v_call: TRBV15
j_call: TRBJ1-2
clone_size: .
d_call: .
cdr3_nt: TGTGCCACCAGCAGAGTGCGGGATGGCTACACCTTC
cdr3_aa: CATSRVRDGYTF

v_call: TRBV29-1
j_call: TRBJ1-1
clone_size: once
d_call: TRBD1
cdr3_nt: TGCAGCGTCCACAGGGGAGGCACTGAAGCTTTCTTT
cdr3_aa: CSVHRGGTEAFF

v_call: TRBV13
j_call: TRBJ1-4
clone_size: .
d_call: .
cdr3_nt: TGTGCCAGCAGCCCCCCGGGGGTAGAGGAAAAACTGTTTTTT
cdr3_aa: CASSPPGVEEKLFF

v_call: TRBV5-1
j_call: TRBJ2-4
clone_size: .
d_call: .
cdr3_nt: TGCGCCAGCAATTTGGACGGACAAAACATTCAGTACTTC
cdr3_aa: CASNLDGQNIQYF

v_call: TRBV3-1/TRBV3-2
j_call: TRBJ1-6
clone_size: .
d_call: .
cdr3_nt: TGTGCCAGCAGCCTTGGACTCCTTAATTCACCCCTCCACTTT
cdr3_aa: CASSLGLLNSPLHF

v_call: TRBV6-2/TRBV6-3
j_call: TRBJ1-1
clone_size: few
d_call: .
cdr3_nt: TGTGCCAGCGGCCCGGACAGGAACACTGAAGCTTTCTTT
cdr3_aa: CASGPDRNTEAFF

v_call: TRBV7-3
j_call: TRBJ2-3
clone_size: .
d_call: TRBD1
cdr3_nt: TGTGCCAGCAGCTTACAGGGGGCGGACACAGATACGCAGTATTTT
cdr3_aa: CASSLQGADTDTQYF

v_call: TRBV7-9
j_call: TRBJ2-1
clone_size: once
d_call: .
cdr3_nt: TGTGCCAGCAGCTTAACCATGAGCTCCTACAATGAGCAGTTCTTC
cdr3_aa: CASSLTMSSYNEQFF

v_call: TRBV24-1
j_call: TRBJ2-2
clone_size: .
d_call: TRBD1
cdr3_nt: TGTGCCACCAGTGATAACAGGGGCACCGGGGAGCTGTTTTTT
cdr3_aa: CATSDNRGTGELFF

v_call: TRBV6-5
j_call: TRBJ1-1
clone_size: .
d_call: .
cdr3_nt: TGTGCCAGCAGCCCCAGCAGGGGTGGAACTGAAGCTTTCTTT
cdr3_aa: CASSPSRGGTEAFF

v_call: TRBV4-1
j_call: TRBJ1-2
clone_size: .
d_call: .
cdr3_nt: TGCGCCAGCAGCCAAGCAGGGATCTATGGCTACACCTTC
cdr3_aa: CASSQAGIYGYTF

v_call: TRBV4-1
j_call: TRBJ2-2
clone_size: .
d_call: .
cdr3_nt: TGCGCCAGCAGCCGAGGGGGACCCAACACCGGGGAGCTGTTTTTT
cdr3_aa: CASSRGGPNTGELFF

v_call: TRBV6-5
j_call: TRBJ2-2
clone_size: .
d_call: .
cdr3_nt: TGTGCCAGCAGTTCCGGGACGAGGGTCACCGGGGAGCTGTTTTTT
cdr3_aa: CASSSGTRVTGELFF

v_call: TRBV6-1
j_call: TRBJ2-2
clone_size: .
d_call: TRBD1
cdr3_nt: TGTGCCAGCAGTGAATTTAGGGACAGGGTAGGTAACACCGGGGAGCTGTTTTTT
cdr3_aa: CASSEFRDRVGNTGELFF

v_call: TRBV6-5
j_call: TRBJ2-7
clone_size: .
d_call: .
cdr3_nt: TGTGCCAGCAGTTACGGAGGGAACGAGCAGTACTTC
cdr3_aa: CASSYGGNEQYF

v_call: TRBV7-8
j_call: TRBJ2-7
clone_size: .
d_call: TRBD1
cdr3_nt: TGTGCCAGCAGCGACAGACCGGGACAGGGGGCTCGTGAGCAGTACTTC
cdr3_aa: CASSDRPGQGAREQYF

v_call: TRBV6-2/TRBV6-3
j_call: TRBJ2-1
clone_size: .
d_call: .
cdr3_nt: TGTGCCAGCAGTATTACTTTACAGGGAAACAATGAGCAGTTCTTC
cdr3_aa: CASSITLQGNNEQFF

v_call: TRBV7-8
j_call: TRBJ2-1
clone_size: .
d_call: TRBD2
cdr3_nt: TGTGCCAGCAGCTTAGAGTTAGCGGGGGCCAAAGGCCTTGAGCAGTTCTTC
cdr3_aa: CASSLELAGAKGLEQFF

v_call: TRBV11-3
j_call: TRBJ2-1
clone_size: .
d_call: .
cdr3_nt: TGTGCCAGCAGCAAAATCCAGGGTGATGAGCAGTTCTTC
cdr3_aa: CASSKIQGDEQFF

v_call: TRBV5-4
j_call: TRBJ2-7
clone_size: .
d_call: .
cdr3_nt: TGTGCCAGCAGCTCCACCTACGAGCAGTACTTC
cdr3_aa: CASSSTYEQYF

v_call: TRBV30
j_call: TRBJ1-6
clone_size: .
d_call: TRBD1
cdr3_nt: TGTGCCTGGAGTGTGACAGGGGTCGGATCACCCCTCCACTTT
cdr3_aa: CAWSVTGVGSPLHF

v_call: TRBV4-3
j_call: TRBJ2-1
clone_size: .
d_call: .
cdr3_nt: TGCGCCAGCAGCCAAGATAAGGGGTATGAGCAGTTCTTC
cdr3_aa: CASSQDKGYEQFF

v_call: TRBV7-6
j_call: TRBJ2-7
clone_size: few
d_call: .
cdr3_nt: TGTGCCAGCAGCTCGGGGCCTCGGCGGGAGCAGTACTTC
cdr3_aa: CASSSGPRREQYF

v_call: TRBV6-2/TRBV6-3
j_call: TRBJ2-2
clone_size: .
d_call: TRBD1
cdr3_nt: TGTGCCAGCAGTTTCCCGGGACAGGAAGGGACCGGGGAGCTGTTTTTT
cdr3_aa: CASSFPGQEGTGELFF

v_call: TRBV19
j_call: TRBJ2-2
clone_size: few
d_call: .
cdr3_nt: TGTGCCAGTAGGGAGAGAGGGACCGGGGAGCTGTTTTTT
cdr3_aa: CASRERGTGELFF

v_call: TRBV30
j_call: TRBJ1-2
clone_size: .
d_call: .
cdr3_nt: TGTGCCTGGAGTGACTCCGGAGGGGGTGGCTACACCTTC
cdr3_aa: CAWSDSGGGGYTF

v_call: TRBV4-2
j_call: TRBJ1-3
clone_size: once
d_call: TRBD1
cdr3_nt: TGTGCCAGCAGCCCCCGGACAGGGCGCTCTGGAAACACCATATATTTT
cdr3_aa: CASSPRTGRSGNTIYF

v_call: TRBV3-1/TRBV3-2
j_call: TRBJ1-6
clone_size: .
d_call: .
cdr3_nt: TGTGCCAGCAGCCAAGTTACCCACTCGGCAGGGGCCAATTCACCCCTCCACTTT
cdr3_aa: CASSQVTHSAGANSPLHF

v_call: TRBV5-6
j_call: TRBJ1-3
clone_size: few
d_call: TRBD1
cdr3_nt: TGTGCCAGCAGCTGGGAGACAGGGGGCGAAGCTGGAAACACCATATATTTT
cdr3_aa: CASSWETGGEAGNTIYF

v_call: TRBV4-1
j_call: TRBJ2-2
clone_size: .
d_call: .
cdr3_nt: TGCGCCAGCAGCCAAGTTTGGGTCACCGGGGAGCTGTTTTTT
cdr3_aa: CASSQVWVTGELFF

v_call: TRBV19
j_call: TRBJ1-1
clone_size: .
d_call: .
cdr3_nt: TGTGCCAGTAGCCCTACACGGGACCTGAACACTGAAGCTTTCTTT
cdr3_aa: CASSPTRDLNTEAFF

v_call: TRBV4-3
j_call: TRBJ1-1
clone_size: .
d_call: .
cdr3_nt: TGCGCCAGCAGCCAAGATGGGAAAGGGGGCACTGAAGCTTTCTTT
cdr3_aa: CASSQDGKGGTEAFF

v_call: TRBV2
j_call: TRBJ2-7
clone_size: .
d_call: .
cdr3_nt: TGTGCCAGCAGCTCAGGCCCCTACGAGCAGTACTTC
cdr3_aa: CASSSGPYEQYF

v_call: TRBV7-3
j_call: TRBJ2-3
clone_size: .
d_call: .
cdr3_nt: TGTGCCAGCAGCTATTCGACAGGACCTAGCACAGATACGCAGTATTTT
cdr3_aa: CASSYSTGPSTDTQYF

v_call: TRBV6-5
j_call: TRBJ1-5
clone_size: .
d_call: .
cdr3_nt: TGTGCCAGCAGTAGCCAACGGCGGGGTAATCAGCCCCAGCATTTT
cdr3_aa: CASSSQRRGNQPQHF

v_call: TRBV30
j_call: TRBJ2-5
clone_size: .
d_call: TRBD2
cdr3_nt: TGTGCCTGGACTTCTAGCGGGAGTTCACAAGAGACCCAGTACTTC
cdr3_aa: CAWTSSGSSQETQYF

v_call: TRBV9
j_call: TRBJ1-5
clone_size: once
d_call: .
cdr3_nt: TGTGCCAGCAGCGGGTCAGGGGGCAATCAGCCCCAGCATTTT
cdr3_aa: CASSGSGGNQPQHF

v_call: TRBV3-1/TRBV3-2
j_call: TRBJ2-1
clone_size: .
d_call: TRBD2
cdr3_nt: TGTGCCAGCAGCCAAGAAGGGGCTAGCGGAAATGAGCAGTTCTTC
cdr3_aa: CASSQEGASGNEQFF